One sample yielded the 25 T cell receptor beta chains listed below, sequenced in a study of shared clonotypes between healthy human individuals. Repertoires were generated with immunoSEQ multiplex PCR, while TCRdb's copy carries only in-frame clones and drops some. The table records approximately 2,000,000 clones, around 95% of them present only once. Terminally differentiated effector memory CD45RA+ cells were excluded from the naive CD8 cells, which were CD45RO-negative and positively selected for CCR7. Sequencing was performed on naive CD8+ T cells from PBMCs. The receptors here all came from a man aged 18 to 30 in good health. Some clones in this sample may be carry-over from other donors' samples.

The rearrangement joins TRBV9 to TRBJ2-7; 7 positions match TRBD1. Germline CDR1 SGDLS, CDR2 YYNGEE. CDR3 size: 15 residues. V lost 3 bases to trimming and J lost 3 bases; unmatched junction nucleotides: 9. As DNA, the CDR3 is TGTGCCAGCAGCGCGACAGGGCTTCAAGGCTACGAGCAGTACTTC. Protein sequence: CASSATGLQGYEQYF.

This sequence joins TRBV28 and TRBJ2-5, with TRBD2 matching over 7 bases. V was clipped by 1 base and J by 0 bases; unmatched bases: 11. The CDR3 has 18 amino acids. The germline V gene encodes CDR1 MDHEN and CDR2 SYDVKM. Written as DNA, the CDR3 is TGTGCCAGCAGTTTATACAGGACTCTAGCGGCGTACCAAGAGACCCAGTACTTC. Protein product: CASSLYRTLAAYQETQYF.

The chain couples TRBV7-6 to TRBJ2-7; 9 bases are a match to TRBD2. This CDR3 spans 16 amino acids. Germline loops: CDR1 SGHVS, CDR2 FNYEAQ. V was clipped by 0 bases and J by 4 bases; unmatched bases: 7. Here the CDR3 DNA reads TGTGCCAGCAGCTTAGCCGGGCGGGAGGGCCGGTACGAGCAGTACTTC. This gives the protein CASSLAGREGRYEQYF. The variable domain in full, completed from reference TRBV7-6 and TRBJ2-7, reads GAGVSQSPRYKVTKRGQDVALRCDPISGHVSLYWYRQALGQGPEFLTYFNYEAQQDKSGLPNDRFSAERPEGSISTLTIQRTEQRDSAMYRCASSLAGREGRYEQYFGPGTRLTVT.

This clone appeared a single time. The rearrangement joins TRBV7-9 to TRBJ2-7, with 9 bases matching TRBD2. The V gene's germline CDR1 is SEHNR and CDR2 FQNEAQ (reference sequence). V lost 5 bases, J lost 2 bases, and 7 bases stayed unmatched. This CDR3 contains 15 residues. The DNA for the CDR3 is TGTGCCAGCAGCCCGCGACTAGCGGCAACCTACGAGCAGTACTTC. It is translated as CASSPRLAATYEQYF.

The chain has TRBV28 and TRBJ2-1, with 10 bases aligning to TRBD2. The V gene's germline CDR1 is MDHEN and CDR2 SYDVKM. There are 15 residues in the CDR3. V shed 3 bases and J 4 bases; nucleotides not matched to a gene: 3. CDR3: CASSFILAGYNEQFF. CDR3 bases: TGTGCCAGCAGTTTTATACTAGCGGGATACAATGAGCAGTTCTTC.

The chain recombines TRBV5-8 with TRBJ2-7; D may be TRBD1 (6 bases). The V end lost 1 base, the J end lost 3 bases, and 14 bases lay between the germline ends. The CDR3 runs to 15 residues. Germline-derived CDR1 and CDR2 are SGHTS and YDEGEE. The CDR3 DNA follows: TGTGCCAGCAGCTTGTACAGGGCGGTGTTCTACGAGCAGTACTTC. It is translated as CASSLYRAVFYEQYF.

The chain links TRBV7-9 to TRBJ2-7; 9 bases are a match to TRBD2. V lost 5 bases and J lost 3; bases outside the gene matches: 11. Germline V gene lookup returns CDR1 SEHNR and CDR2 FQNEAQ (reference sequence). The CDR3 runs to 16 residues. CDR3 bases: TGTGCCAGCAGCCCTCCGACTAGCGGACCGTTCTACGAGCAGTACTTC. It specifies CASSPPTSGPFYEQYF. The full variable domain, its missing parts supplied by reference TRBV7-9 and TRBJ2-7, is DTGVSQNPRHKITKRGQNVTFRCDPISEHNRLYWYRQTLGQGPEFLTYFQNEAQLEKSRLLSDRFSAERPKGSFSTLEIQRTEQGDSAMYLCASSPPTSGPFYEQYFGPGTRLTVT.

The rearrangement uses TRBV2 and TRBJ2-7; possibly TRBD2 for D (5 bases). Germline V gives CDR1 SNHLY, CDR2 FYNNEI. V lost 4 bases and J 2 bases, leaving 12 bases between the germline ends. CDR3 length: 14 amino acids. The CDR3 coding sequence is TGTGCCAGCAGTGGGGAGAAGAAGGCCTACGAGCAGTACTTC. Protein sequence: CASSGEKKAYEQYF.

Only one count was recorded for this clone. Different DNA sequences within this sample yield the same CDR3. This rearrangement joins TRBV7-6 to TRBJ2-1, with 7 bases fitting TRBD2. J gave up 2 bases and V 5 bases, and 3 bases lay outside the gene matches. This CDR3 region has 14 residues. CDR1 is SGHVS, CDR2 FNYEAQ, per germline. The CDR3 DNA follows: TGTGCCAGCAGCCCTAGCGGAGCCTACAATGAGCAGTTCTTC. Translating gives CASSPSGAYNEQFF.

V is TRBV15 and J is TRBJ2-7; no reliable D call. The ends were cut back, 2 bases at V and 5 bases at J, with 13 bases in the middle. Germline V gene sequence: CDR1 LNHNV, CDR2 YYDKDF (reference sequence). This CDR3 is built from 14 residues. The CDR3 loop is CATSRPDTVNEQYF. The CDR3 DNA reads as TGTGCCACCAGCAGACCCGACACCGTAAACGAGCAGTACTTC.

V is TRBV9 and J is TRBJ2-2; the D gene is possibly TRBD1 (6 bases). This CDR3 is 14 amino acids long. Germline V gives CDR1 SGDLS, CDR2 YYNGEE. Trimming cost V 6 bases and J 2 bases, with 11 bases left between them. CDR3 sequence (DNA): TGTGCCAGCATGTCGGGACAAAACACCGGGGAGCTGTTTTTT. Its protein product is CASMSGQNTGELFF.

This chain joins TRBV29-1 and TRBJ1-2; D is possibly TRBD1 (6 bases). Germline V gives CDR1 SQVTM, CDR2 ANQGSEA. The CDR3 runs 11 residues. V gave up 6 bases and J gave up 8 bases, with 13 bases separating them. For the CDR3, the DNA is TGCAGCGTCCCGGGGGCCGGGGGCTACACCTTC. As protein: CSVPGAGGYTF. The full variable domain, rest sourced from reference TRBV29-1 and TRBJ1-2, is SAVISQKPSRDICQRGTSLTIQCQVDSQVTMMFWYRQQPGQSLTLIATANQGSEATYESGFVIDKFPISRPNLTFSTLTVSNMSPEDSSIYLCSVPGAGGYTFGSGTRLTVV.

The chain couples TRBV11-2 to TRBJ1-2, with a possible D match to TRBD1 (6 bases). V was shortened by 3 bases and J by 4 bases, with 12 bases between the two germline ends. The CDR3 has 14 residues. CDR1 SGHAT and CDR2 FQNNGV come from the germline V gene. The CDR3, as DNA: TGTGCCAGCAGCTTCGGGGGGGCTGGCTATGGCTACACCTTC. This gives the protein CASSFGGAGYGYTF. The full variable domain, completed using reference TRBV11-2 and TRBJ1-2, is EAGVAQSPRYKIIEKRQSVAFWCNPISGHATLYWYQQILGQGPKLLIQFQNNGVVDDSQLPKDRFSAERLKGVDSTLKIQPAKLEDSAVYLCASSFGGAGYGYTFGSGTRLTVV.

In this sample, this clone turned up once. The chain uses TRBV4-1 and TRBJ2-3; 9 nucleotides line up with TRBD2. Germline assignment: CDR1 MGHRA and CDR2 YSYEKL. The CDR3 consists of 15 residues. V was clipped by 6 bases and J by 4 bases; unmatched bases: 8. CDR3 nucleotide sequence: TGCGCCAGCAGTTGGGGACTAGCAGATCCAGATACGCAGTATTTT. Its protein is CASSWGLADPDTQYF.

This clone was found once. The rearrangement links TRBV6-1 to TRBJ2-7; D unclear. V lost 6 bases and J 6 bases, leaving 6 bases between the germline ends. The CDR3 totals 10 residues. Looked up from germline, CDR1 is MNHNS and CDR2 is SASEGT. DNA for the CDR3: TGTGCCAGCAGGGGGTCCGAGCAGTACTTC. Translated, it gives CASRGSEQYF.

V is TRBV7-9 and J is TRBJ2-7, with no clear D. The germline V and J ends were trimmed by 5 bases and 6 bases, with 14 bases remaining between them. From germline, CDR1 is SEHNR and CDR2 FQNEAQ (reference sequence). This CDR3 is built from 13 residues. The CDR3 sequence is CASSPRLAGEQYF. The CDR3 coding sequence is TGTGCCAGCAGCCCCAGGCTTGCTGGCGAGCAGTACTTC.

This sequence joins TRBV28 and TRBJ2-7, with D possibly being TRBD1 (6 bases). The V end lost 10 bases, the J end lost 0 bases, and 10 bases lay between the germline ends. Germline CDR1 and CDR2: MDHEN and SYDVKM. The CDR3 contains 12 residues. For the CDR3, the DNA is TGTGCCATCCAGGACAGCTCCTACGAGCAGTACTTC. It encodes CAIQDSSYEQYF.

The rearrangement links TRBV30 to TRBJ1-6; 7 bases align to TRBD1. The CDR3 covers 14 residues. V gave up 2 bases and J gave up 8 bases; unmatched junction bases: 6. CDR1 and CDR2 from the germline V gene are GTSNPN and SVGIG (reference sequence). CDR3: CAWSSGTAYSPLHF. DNA of the CDR3: TGTGCCTGGAGTTCCGGGACAGCCTATTCACCCCTCCACTTT.

The chain uses TRBV6-6 and TRBJ2-1, with TRBD2 matching 7 bases. The CDR3 covers 14 residues. CDR1 MNHNY and CDR2 SVGAGI come from the germline V gene (reference sequence). J gave up 7 bases and V 5 bases, and 8 bases lay outside the gene matches. CDR3 nucleotide sequence: TGTGCCAGCAGTCCAGGGCGCGGGGGAAATGAGCAGTTCTTC. This sequence encodes CASSPGRGGNEQFF.

As to this clone: A much larger clonotype is one base distant, so this may be a read error. Distinct nucleotide sequences in the sample also encode this CDR3. V and J are TRBV7-2 and TRBJ2-7; D gene ambiguous. V lost 5 bases, J lost 1 base, and 3 bases lay in between. CDR3 length: 11 amino acids. From germline, CDR1 is SGHTA and CDR2 FQGNSA. The CDR3, as DNA: TGTGCCAGCAGCCTATCCTACGAGCAGTACTTC. This encodes CASSLSYEQYF.

This chain uses TRBV14 with TRBJ2-7; possibly TRBD2 for D (5 bases). Between the trimmed V and J ends, which lost 5 bases and 2 bases, there was a span of 16 bases. CDR3 length equals 15 residues. CDR1 and CDR2 from the germline V gene are SGHDN and FVKESK. This CDR3 is CASSEHDYPTYEQYF. DNA of the CDR3: TGTGCCAGCAGCGAGCACGACTACCCCACCTACGAGCAGTACTTC.

CDR3 nucleotides: TGTGCCAGCAGCTCGAGGACTAGCGGGAGTGATGAGCAGTTCTTC. As protein: CASSSRTSGSDEQFF. The chain is built from TRBV7-9 and TRBJ2-1; 13 bases map to TRBD2. The CDR3 extends over 15 amino acids. Trimming at V came to 4 bases and at J to 8 bases, leaving 5 bases not matched to a gene. CDR1 SEHNR and CDR2 FQNEAQ come from the germline V gene (reference sequence).

This clone was found once. The V call is TRBV11-3, the J call TRBJ2-1, with 8 bases identical to TRBD2. This CDR3 has 14 residues. J lost 10 bases, V lost 4 bases, and 9 bases had no gene match. The germline CDR1 and CDR2 sequences are SGHNT and YENEEA. The DNA of the CDR3 is TGTGCCAGCAGCTCAGCGGGAGTAATGCGAGAGCAGTTCTTC. The encoded protein is CASSSAGVMREQFF.

V gene TRBV7-9 combines with J gene TRBJ1-2; 8 bases are a match to TRBD1. The length of the CDR3 is 15 residues. The junction had 5 bases not matched to a gene; V was cut back by 4 bases and J by 1 base. Looked up from germline, CDR1 is SEHNR and CDR2 is FQNEAQ (reference sequence). The CDR3 region is CASSSGQGLNYGYTF. CDR3 in DNA: TGTGCCAGCAGCTCCGGACAGGGCCTTAACTATGGCTACACCTTC.

This rearrangement joins TRBV28 to TRBJ2-2; 11 nucleotides agree with TRBD2. V shed 0 bases and J 0 bases; nucleotides not matched to a gene: 12. This CDR3 spans 21 amino acids. The germline gives CDR1 MDHEN, CDR2 SYDVKM. The CDR3 coding sequence is TGTGCCAGCAGTTTATGGCCTAGCGGGAGGCCCAGCGCCCCGAACACCGGGGAGCTGTTTTTT. This encodes CASSLWPSGRPSAPNTGELFF.